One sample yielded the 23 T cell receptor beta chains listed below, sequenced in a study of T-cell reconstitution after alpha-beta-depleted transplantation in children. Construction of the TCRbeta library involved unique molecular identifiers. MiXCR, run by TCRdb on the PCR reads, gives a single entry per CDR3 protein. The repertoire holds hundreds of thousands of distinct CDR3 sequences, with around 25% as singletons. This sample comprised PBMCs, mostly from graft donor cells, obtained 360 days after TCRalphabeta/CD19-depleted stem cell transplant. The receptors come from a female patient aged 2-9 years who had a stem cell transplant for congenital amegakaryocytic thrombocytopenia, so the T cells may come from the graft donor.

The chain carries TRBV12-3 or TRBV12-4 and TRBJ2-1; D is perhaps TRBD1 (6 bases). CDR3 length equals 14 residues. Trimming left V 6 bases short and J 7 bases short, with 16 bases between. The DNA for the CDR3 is TGTGCCAGCAGATCGACGAGGGGGTTGAATGAGCAGTTCTTC. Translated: CASRSTRGLNEQFF.

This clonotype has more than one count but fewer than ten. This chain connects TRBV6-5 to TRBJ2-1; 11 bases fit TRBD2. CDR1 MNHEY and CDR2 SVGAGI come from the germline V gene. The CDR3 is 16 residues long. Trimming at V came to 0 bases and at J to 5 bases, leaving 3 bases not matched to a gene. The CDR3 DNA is TGTGCCAGCAGTTACTCGAGACTAGCGGGACACAATGAGCAGTTCTTC. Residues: CASSYSRLAGHNEQFF.

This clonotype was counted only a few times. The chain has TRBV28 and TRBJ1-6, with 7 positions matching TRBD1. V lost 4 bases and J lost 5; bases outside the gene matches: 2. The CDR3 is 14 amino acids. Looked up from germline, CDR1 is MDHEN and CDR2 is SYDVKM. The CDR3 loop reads CASSWGQNNSPLHF. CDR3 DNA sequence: TGTGCCAGCAGTTGGGGACAGAATAATTCACCCCTCCACTTT.

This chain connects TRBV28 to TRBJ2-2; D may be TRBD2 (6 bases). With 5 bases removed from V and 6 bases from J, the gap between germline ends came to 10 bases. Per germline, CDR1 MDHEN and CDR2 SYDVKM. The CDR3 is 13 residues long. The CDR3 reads CASSRLVAGELFF. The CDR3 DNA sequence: TGTGCCAGCAGTCGACTAGTGGCCGGGGAGCTGTTTTTT.

The CDR3 DNA sequence: TGTGCCATCAGTGAGTCGGCGCGGACTGAAGCTTTCTTT. Translation gives CAISESARTEAFF. V usage is TRBV10-3 and J usage is TRBJ1-1; the D is unclear. The germline gives CDR1 ENHRY, CDR2 SYGVKD. V dropped 0 bases and J dropped 5 bases, with 7 bases sitting between them. CDR3 length: 13 amino acids.

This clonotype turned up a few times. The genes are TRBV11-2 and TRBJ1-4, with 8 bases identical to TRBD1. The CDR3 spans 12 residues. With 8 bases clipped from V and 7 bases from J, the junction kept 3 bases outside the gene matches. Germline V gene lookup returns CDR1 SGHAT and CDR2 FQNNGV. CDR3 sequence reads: CASGDRSEKLFF. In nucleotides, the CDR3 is TGTGCCAGCGGGGACAGGAGTGAAAAACTGTTTTTT.

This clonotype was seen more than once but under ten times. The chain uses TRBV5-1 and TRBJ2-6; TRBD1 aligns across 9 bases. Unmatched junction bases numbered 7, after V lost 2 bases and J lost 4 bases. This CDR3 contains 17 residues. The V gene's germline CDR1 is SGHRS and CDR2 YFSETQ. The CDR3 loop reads CASSLTGTGKGANVLTF. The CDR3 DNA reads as TGCGCCAGCAGCTTAACCGGGACAGGGAAGGGGGCCAACGTCCTGACTTTC.

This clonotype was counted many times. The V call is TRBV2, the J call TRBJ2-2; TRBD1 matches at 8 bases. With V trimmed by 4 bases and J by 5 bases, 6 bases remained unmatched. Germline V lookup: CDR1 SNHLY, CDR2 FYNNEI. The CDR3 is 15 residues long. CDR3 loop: CASSGGRGQTGELFF. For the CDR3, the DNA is TGTGCCAGCAGTGGCGGCAGGGGGCAGACCGGGGAGCTGTTTTTT.

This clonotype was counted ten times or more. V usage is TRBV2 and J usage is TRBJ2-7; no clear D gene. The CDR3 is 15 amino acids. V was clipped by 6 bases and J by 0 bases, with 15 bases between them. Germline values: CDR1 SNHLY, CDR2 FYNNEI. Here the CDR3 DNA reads TGTGCCAGCAGGGCCAGGACGGCGAGCTCCTACGAGCAGTACTTC. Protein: CASRARTASSYEQYF.

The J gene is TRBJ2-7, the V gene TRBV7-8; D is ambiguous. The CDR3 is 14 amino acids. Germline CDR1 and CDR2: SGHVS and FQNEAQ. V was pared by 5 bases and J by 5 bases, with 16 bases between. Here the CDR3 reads CASSPHGWSDEQYF. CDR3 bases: TGTGCCAGCAGCCCCCACGGGTGGTCCGACGAGCAGTACTTC.

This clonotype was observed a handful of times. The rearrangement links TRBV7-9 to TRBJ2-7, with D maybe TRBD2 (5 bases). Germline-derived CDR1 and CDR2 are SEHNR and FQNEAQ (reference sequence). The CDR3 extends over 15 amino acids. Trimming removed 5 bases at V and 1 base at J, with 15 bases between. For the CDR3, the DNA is TGTGCCAGCAGCGTTGAGCTCTCGGGATCCTACGAGCAGTACTTC. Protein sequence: CASSVELSGSYEQYF.

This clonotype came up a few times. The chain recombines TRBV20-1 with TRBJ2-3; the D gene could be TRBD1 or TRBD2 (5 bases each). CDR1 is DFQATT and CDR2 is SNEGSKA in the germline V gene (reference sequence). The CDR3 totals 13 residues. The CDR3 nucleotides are TGCGGGACGGGACGGAGATTCACAGATACGCAGTATTTT. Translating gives CGTGRRFTDTQYF.

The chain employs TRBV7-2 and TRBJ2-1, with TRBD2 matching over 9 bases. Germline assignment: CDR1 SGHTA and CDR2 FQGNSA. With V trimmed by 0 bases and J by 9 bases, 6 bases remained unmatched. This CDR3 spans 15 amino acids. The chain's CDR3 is CASSLARTSEAEQFF. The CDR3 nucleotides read TGTGCCAGCAGCTTAGCGCGGACTAGCGAGGCTGAGCAGTTCTTC.

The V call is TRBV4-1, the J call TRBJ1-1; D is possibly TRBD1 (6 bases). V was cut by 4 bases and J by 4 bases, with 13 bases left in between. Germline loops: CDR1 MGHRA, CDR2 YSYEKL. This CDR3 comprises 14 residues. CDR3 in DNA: TGCGCCAGCAGCCGTCTTGACAGGTCCACTGAAGCTTTCTTT. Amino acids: CASSRLDRSTEAFF.

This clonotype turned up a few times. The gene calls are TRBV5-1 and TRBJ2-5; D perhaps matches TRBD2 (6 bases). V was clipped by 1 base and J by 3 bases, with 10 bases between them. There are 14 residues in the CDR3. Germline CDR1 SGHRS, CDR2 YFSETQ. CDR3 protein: CASSLSGGKETQYF. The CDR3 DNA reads TGCGCCAGCAGCTTGTCGGGCGGGAAAGAGACCCAGTACTTC.

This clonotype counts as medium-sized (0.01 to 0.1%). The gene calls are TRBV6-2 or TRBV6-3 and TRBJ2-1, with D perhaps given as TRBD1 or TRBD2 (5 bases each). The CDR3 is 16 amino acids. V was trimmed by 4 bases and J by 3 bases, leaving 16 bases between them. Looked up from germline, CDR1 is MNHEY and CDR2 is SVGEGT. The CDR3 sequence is CASSSGPYRDYNEQFF. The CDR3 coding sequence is TGTGCCAGCAGTTCGGGACCATACAGAGACTACAATGAGCAGTTCTTC.

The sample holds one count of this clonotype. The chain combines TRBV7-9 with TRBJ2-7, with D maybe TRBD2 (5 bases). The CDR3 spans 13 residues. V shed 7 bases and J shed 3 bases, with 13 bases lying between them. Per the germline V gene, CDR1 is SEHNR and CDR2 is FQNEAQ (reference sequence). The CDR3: CASTEDSYYEQYF. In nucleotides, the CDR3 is TGTGCCAGCACCGAGGACTCCTACTACGAGCAGTACTTC.

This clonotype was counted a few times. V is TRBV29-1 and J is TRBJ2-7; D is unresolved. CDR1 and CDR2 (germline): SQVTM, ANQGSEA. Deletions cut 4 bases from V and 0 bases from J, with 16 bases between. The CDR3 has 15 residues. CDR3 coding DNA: TGCAGCGTTGTGGCGGAGAAAGAGTTCTCCTACGAGCAGTACTTC. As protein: CSVVAEKEFSYEQYF.

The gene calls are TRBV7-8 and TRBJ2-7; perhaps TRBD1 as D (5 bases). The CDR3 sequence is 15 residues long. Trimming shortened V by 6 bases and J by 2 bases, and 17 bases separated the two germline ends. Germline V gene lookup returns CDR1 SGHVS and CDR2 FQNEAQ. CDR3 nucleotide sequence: TGTGCCAGCAGTGCCAGTTGGGGCAAGCCCTACGAGCAGTACTTC. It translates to CASSASWGKPYEQYF.

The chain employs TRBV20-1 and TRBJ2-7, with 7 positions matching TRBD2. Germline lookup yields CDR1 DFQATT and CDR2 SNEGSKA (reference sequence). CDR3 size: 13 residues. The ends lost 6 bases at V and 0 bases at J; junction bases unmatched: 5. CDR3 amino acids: CSALAESSYEQYF. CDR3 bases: TGCAGTGCCCTAGCGGAAAGCTCCTACGAGCAGTACTTC.

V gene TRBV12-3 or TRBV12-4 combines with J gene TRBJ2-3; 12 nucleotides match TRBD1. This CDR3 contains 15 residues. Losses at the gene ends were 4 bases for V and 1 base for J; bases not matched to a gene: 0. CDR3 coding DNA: TGTGCCAGCAGTTGGGACAGGGGGCGCACAGATACGCAGTATTTT. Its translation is CASSWDRGRTDTQYF.

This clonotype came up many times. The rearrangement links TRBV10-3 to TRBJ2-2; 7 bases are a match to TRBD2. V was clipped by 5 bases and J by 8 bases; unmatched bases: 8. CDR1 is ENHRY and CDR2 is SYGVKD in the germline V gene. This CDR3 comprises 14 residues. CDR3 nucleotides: TGTGCCATCAGTCTAGCGGAACGATCTGGGGAGCTGTTTTTT. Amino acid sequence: CAISLAERSGELFF.

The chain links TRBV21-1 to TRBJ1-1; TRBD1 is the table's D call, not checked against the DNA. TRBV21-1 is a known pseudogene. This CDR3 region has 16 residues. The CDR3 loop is CASSHRQGYEDTEAFF. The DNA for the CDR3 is TGTGCCAGCAGCCACCGACAGGGGTATGAGGACACTGAAGCTTTCTTT.